The 15 T cell receptor beta chains given below trace back to one sample, sequenced in a study of cytomegalovirus exposure and HLA in healthy donors. Both 60 Vbeta primers and 13 Jbeta primers went into the PCR. Assay: immunoSEQ multiplex PCR; the TCRdb copy retains only in-frame clones and omits some. The sample contains more than 110,000 clones, 65% to 80% of which appear only once. The sample was PBMCs. These receptors all stem from a male donor in good health and CMV-seropositive.

The CDR3 protein is CASSYSNRVGQPQHF. Written as DNA, the CDR3 is TGTGCCAGCAGTTACTCGAACAGGGTCGGCCAGCCCCAGCATTTT. V is TRBV6-5 and J is TRBJ1-5; D may be TRBD1 (6 bases). CDR1 MNHEY and CDR2 SVGAGI come from the germline V gene. The CDR3 has 15 amino acids. The ends were cut back, 0 bases at V and 7 bases at J, with 13 bases in the middle.

The J gene is TRBJ2-7, the V gene TRBV18, with D possibly being TRBD1 (6 bases). CDR3 length equals 14 residues. The germline V gene encodes CDR1 KGHSH and CDR2 LQKENI. V lost 1 base, J lost 4 bases, and 11 bases lay in between. The CDR3 DNA reads TGTGCCAGCTCACCACGGGACAATGGGTACGAGCAGTACTTC. Translation gives CASSPRDNGYEQYF.

This clone was seen only a few times. J is TRBJ2-1 and V is TRBV11-3; TRBD2 might be the D (6 bases). CDR1 and CDR2 (germline): SGHNT, YENEEA. This CDR3 comprises 14 residues. Trimming stripped 1 base from V and 5 bases from J, with 9 bases between. CDR3: CASSLGREDNEQFF. Written as DNA, the CDR3 is TGTGCCAGCAGCTTAGGGCGGGAAGACAATGAGCAGTTCTTC.

In DNA form, the CDR3 reads TGTGCCAGCAGTGAAGCAGGGGGCAACTATGGCTACACCTTC. This translates into CASSEAGGNYGYTF. The gene calls are TRBV2 and TRBJ1-2; 7 bases fit TRBD1. Germline V gene sequence: CDR1 SNHLY, CDR2 FYNNEI. Trimming took 0 bases from V and 2 from J; bases not matched to a gene: 0. This CDR3 has 14 amino acids.

In its sample, this clone was seen a few times. This chain uses TRBV5-1 with TRBJ1-2; 10 bases are a match to TRBD1. The germline gives CDR1 SGHRS, CDR2 YFSETQ. Trimming at V came to 3 bases and at J to 7 bases, leaving 12 bases not matched to a gene. The CDR3 is 16 residues long. The CDR3: CASSSGSGQGSFGYTF. The CDR3 coding sequence is TGCGCCAGCAGCTCGGGTTCGGGACAGGGGTCTTTTGGCTACACCTTC.

The chain joins TRBV7-8 to TRBJ1-4, with D maybe TRBD1 (6 bases). Trimming cost V 4 bases and J 0 bases, with 9 bases left between them. Germline V gene sequence: CDR1 SGHVS, CDR2 FQNEAQ. There are 15 residues in the CDR3. Here the CDR3 reads CASSSRQATNEKLFF. The CDR3 DNA is TGTGCCAGCAGCTCCCGACAGGCAACTAATGAAAAACTGTTTTTT.

The gene calls are TRBV4-1 and TRBJ1-5, with TRBD1 as a possible D gene (6 bases). Germline V CDR1 and CDR2: MGHRA, YSYEKL. V gave up 2 bases and J gave up 0 bases, with 17 bases separating them. There are 18 residues in the CDR3. The CDR3 DNA reads TGCGCCAGCAGCCAAATGGGACACCAAAGTTATAGCAATCAGCCCCAGCATTTT. Translation: CASSQMGHQSYSNQPQHF.

V is TRBV7-2 and J is TRBJ2-7; 13 bases agree with TRBD2. V shed 3 bases and J 5 bases; nucleotides not matched to a gene: 4. The germline CDR1 and CDR2 sequences are SGHTA and FQGNSA. This CDR3 comprises 15 residues. CDR3 coding DNA: TGTGCCAGCAGCTTCGGACTAGCGGGAGCCCACGAGCAGTACTTC. Its translation: CASSFGLAGAHEQYF.

The CDR3 loop reads CASRVRAGRTDTQYF. Written as DNA, the CDR3 is TGTGCCAGTAGGGTCCGAGCGGGACGCACAGATACGCAGTATTTT. The gene calls are TRBV19 and TRBJ2-3, with 7 bases matching TRBD2. The length of the CDR3 is 15 residues. J gave up 1 base and V 6 bases, and 7 bases lay outside the gene matches. Germline V gives CDR1 LNHDA, CDR2 SQIVND (reference sequence).

The chain employs TRBV7-2 and TRBJ2-7, with D maybe TRBD1 (6 bases). V dropped 5 bases and J dropped 4 bases, with 15 bases sitting between them. The CDR3 contains 14 residues. The V gene's germline CDR1 is SGHTA and CDR2 FQGNSA. In nucleotides, the CDR3 is TGTGCCAGCAGCCGATCACAGGGACCTTACGAGCAGTACTTC. Translation: CASSRSQGPYEQYF.

The CDR3 sequence: CATTQGQGNYGYTF. CDR3 in DNA: TGTGCCACCACCCAAGGGCAGGGGAACTATGGCTACACCTTC. The rearrangement uses TRBV15 and TRBJ1-2; a weak D match, TRBD1 (6 bases). V was clipped by 7 bases and J by 2 bases, with 14 bases between them. This CDR3 comprises 14 residues. The germline V gene has CDR1 LNHNV and CDR2 YYDKDF (reference sequence).

The chain combines TRBV27 with TRBJ2-7; the D gene is possibly TRBD2 (6 bases). V gave up 5 bases and J gave up 4 bases, with 12 bases separating them. This CDR3 has 13 amino acids. Germline V gene lookup returns CDR1 MNHEY and CDR2 SMNVEV (reference sequence). CDR3 DNA sequence: TGTGCCAGCAGTCTCGGGGGACTTTACGAGCAGTACTTC. It specifies CASSLGGLYEQYF.

This clone came up once. The CDR3, as DNA: TGTGCCAGCAGGCCCAGGGGGGAGCTGGTTCAGTACTTC. As protein: CASRPRGELVQYF. The chain uses TRBV27 and TRBJ2-4; a possible D gene is TRBD1 (7 bases). V lost 6 bases to trimming and J lost 11 bases, with 17 bases between them. This CDR3 has 13 residues. CDR1 is MNHEY, CDR2 SMNVEV, per germline (reference sequence).

This clone was detected only a few times. The CDR3, as DNA: TGTGCCAGCAGTGAATTACCGGACAGGGGTCCCAATGAGCAGTTCTTC. Its translation: CASSELPDRGPNEQFF. The rearrangement links TRBV6-1 to TRBJ2-1; 9 positions agree with TRBD1. Germline-derived CDR1 and CDR2 are MNHNS and SASEGT. V lost 2 bases, J lost 6 bases, and 8 bases stayed unmatched. The CDR3 totals 16 residues.

The rearrangement joins TRBV4-2 to TRBJ1-4; TRBD1 might be the D (6 bases). Trimming removed 4 bases at V and 8 bases at J, with 20 bases between. CDR1 and CDR2 (germline): LGHNA, YNFKEQ. The CDR3 extends over 16 amino acids. CDR3 DNA: TGTGCCAGCAGCCCAAGTCTGGGACACCCTGGGGAAAAACTGTTTTTT. This codes for CASSPSLGHPGEKLFF.